This T cell receptor beta chain was recovered during a study of cytomegalovirus exposure and HLA in healthy donors. Study details: An analysis done earlier identified roughly 120 million unique TCR beta sequences from about 179 million T cells. Study-wide findings and caveats: A few CMV-associated chains proved CMV antigen-specific in vitro. Most TCR sequences proved rare, with some public TCRs found in many donors. TRBV6-2, TRBV6-3 and some other V segments were unresolvable in 87-base-pair reads.

A word on this clone: Its antigen is not identified.

PCR used 60 Vbeta primers and 13 Jbeta primers. The data were produced by immunoSEQ multiplex PCR, yet TCRdb's version contains in-frame clones alone and is incomplete. In the table there are more than 200,000 clones, approximately 70% of which are singletons. V gave up 2 bases and J gave up 4 bases; unmatched junction bases: 5. The CDR3 sequence is 16 residues long. In germline, CDR1 is MGHRA, CDR2 YSYEKL. The chain carries TRBV4-1 and TRBJ1-5, with 10 bases fitting TRBD1. This TCR was recovered from a man between 35 and 55 years old in good health and CMV-seropositive. The sequenced sample was PBMCs. The CDR3 protein is CASSQRQGARNQPQHF. The CDR3 coding sequence is TGCGCCAGCAGCCAACGACAGGGGGCTAGAAATCAGCCCCAGCATTTT.